Detailed here is one T cell receptor (beta chain). The data were obtained in a study of T cell changes during pregnancy in multiple sclerosis. TCRdb's table, derived via immunoSEQ multiplex PCR, lists solely in-frame clones and lacks some. The repertoire consists of tens of thousands of clones, with roughly 89% occurring once and the leading ten covering around 1.7%. The CDR3 length is 16 residues. V lost 0 bases, J lost 7 bases, and 6 bases stayed unmatched. CDR1 and CDR2 from the germline V gene are LGHNA and YNFKEQ. This specimen was peripheral blood, taken after pregnancy. This TCR derives from a female donor in good health, enrolled as a control in a pregnancy study. The V gene is TRBV4-2, the J gene TRBJ2-2; 9 bases agree with TRBD2. This chain's CDR3 is CASSQDPAGGGGELFF. As DNA, the CDR3 is TGTGCCAGCAGCCAAGATCCAGCGGGGGGCGGCGGGGAGCTGTTTTTT.